The 3 T cell receptor beta chains in this list originate from one sample, sequenced in a study of regulatory T cells in long-lasting Graves disease. Time point here: newly diagnosed GD, antithyroid drugs for less than 3 months. The TCR library used RNA extracted from PBMCs. The TCR beta library used iRepertoire HTBI primers with Arm-PCR amplification of CDR3. Via MiXCR, TCRdb re-called the multiplex PCR reads, giving one row per CDR3 protein. In the table there are a few hundred thousand distinct CDR3 sequences, around 17% of which are singletons. These same data were also listed under a study on T cells in Graves' hyperthyroidism and ophthalmopathy.

Sequenced material: peripheral blood mononuclear cells (PBMCs), taken at new diagnosis, from a patient treated with antithyroid drugs. These receptors were obtained from a man in his forties with Graves disease.

The chain employs TRBV6-2 or TRBV6-3 and TRBJ2-5; 7 bases are shared with TRBD1. This CDR3 contains 15 residues. Germline assignment: CDR1 MNHEY and CDR2 SVGEGT. J was trimmed by 5 bases and V by 5 bases; bases with no gene match: 11. Here the CDR3 reads CASSQRQGLGETQYF. Here the CDR3 DNA reads TGTGCCAGCAGTCAGAGACAGGGTTTAGGGGAGACCCAGTACTTC.

This clonotype was observed at least ten times. The chain has TRBV3-1 and TRBJ2-2; possible D gene TRBD1, 5 bases. The CDR3 contains 17 residues. The germline V gene has CDR1 LGHDT and CDR2 YNNKEL (reference sequence). V was pared by 1 base and J by 3 bases, with 15 bases between. As DNA, the CDR3 is TGTGCCAGCAGCCAAGGTATCAGGGATTCCTACACCGGGGAGCTGTTTTTT. Its translation is CASSQGIRDSYTGELFF. The entire variable domain, with the rest obtained from reference TRBV3-1 and TRBJ2-2, is as follows: DTAVSQTPKYLVTQMGNDKSIKCEQNLGHDTMYWYKQDSKKFLKIMFSYNNKELIINETVPNRFSPKSPDKAHLNLHINSLELGDSAVYFCASSQGIRDSYTGELFFGEGSRLTVL.

This clonotype came up a few times. This chain joins TRBV20-1 and TRBJ1-1; TRBD1 aligns across 7 bases. The CDR3 is 16 residues long. Germline lookup yields CDR1 DFQATT and CDR2 SNEGSKA (reference sequence). J was trimmed by 6 bases and V by 1 base; bases with no gene match: 14. The CDR3 region is CSARVLGGAGNAEAFF. The CDR3, as DNA: TGCAGTGCTAGAGTGTTAGGGGGCGCGGGAAACGCTGAAGCTTTCTTT.